Following are 21 T cell receptor beta chains from one sample sequenced in a study of blood T cell repertoires in COVID-19. Repertoires were generated with immunoSEQ multiplex PCR, while TCRdb's copy carries only in-frame clones and drops some. This sample has 150,000 to 200,000 clones, with roughly four fifths found just once. The sample comprised peripheral blood. Receptors were obtained from a woman older than 75 with acute or convalescent COVID-19.

The V gene is TRBV19, the J gene TRBJ2-1; TRBD2 agrees at 11 bases. The V segment lost 2 bases and the J segment 6 bases; nucleotides outside the gene matches: 9. The CDR3 consists of 17 residues. In germline, CDR1 is LNHDA, CDR2 SQIVND (reference sequence). The CDR3 protein is CASSITATSGKANEQFF. The CDR3 DNA is TGTGCCAGTAGTATAACAGCGACTAGCGGGAAGGCCAATGAGCAGTTCTTC.

This chain uses TRBV14 with TRBJ2-7; D is ambiguous. Per the germline V gene, CDR1 is SGHDN and CDR2 is FVKESK. The CDR3 length is 14 residues. Trimming took 2 bases from V and 0 from J, leaving 8 bases between them. For the CDR3, the DNA is TGTGCCAGCAGCCAATTACAGAACTCCTACGAGCAGTACTTC. The encoded protein is CASSQLQNSYEQYF.

This sequence joins TRBV10-1 and TRBJ1-2, with D tentatively TRBD1 (5 bases). This CDR3 spans 12 amino acids. The V end was cut by 7 bases, the J end by 3 bases, with 9 bases between. Germline V CDR1 and CDR2: WNHNN, SYGVQD (reference sequence). CDR3 sequence reads: CASNGHHYGYTF. The CDR3 DNA sequence: TGCGCCAGCAATGGACACCACTATGGCTACACCTTC.

V gene TRBV24-1 combines with J gene TRBJ1-1; no reliable D call. The CDR3 runs 12 residues. Germline CDR1 and CDR2: KGHDR and SFDVKD. The V and J ends lost 1 base and 10 bases respectively, with 9 bases between them. Here the CDR3 DNA reads TGTGCCACCAGTGATTTTGAGGGTTCAGCTTTCTTT. Residues: CATSDFEGSAFF.

This chain links TRBV19 with TRBJ1-2; 7 nucleotides line up with TRBD1. The V gene's germline CDR1 is LNHDA and CDR2 SQIVND (reference sequence). The J segment lost 3 bases and the V segment lost 4 bases, leaving 11 bases of the junction unmatched. The CDR3 sequence is 16 residues long. CDR3 in amino acids: CASSTGRVQGYYGYTF. The CDR3 coding sequence is TGTGCCAGTAGTACCGGGAGGGTACAGGGGTACTATGGCTACACCTTC.

The V call is TRBV7-2, the J call TRBJ2-2; the match to TRBD1 covers 8 bases. Germline V gene data show CDR1 as SGHTA and CDR2 as FQGNSA. The CDR3 runs 15 residues. V lost 5 bases to trimming and J lost 5 bases; unmatched junction nucleotides: 7. The DNA for the CDR3 is TGTGCCAGCAGCCTCCAGGGGGCTGAAACCGGGGAGCTGTTTTTT. Its translation: CASSLQGAETGELFF.

V gene TRBV20-1 combines with J gene TRBJ1-2; D is unresolved. The V end was cut by 4 bases, the J end by 4 bases, with 7 bases between. The germline V gene has CDR1 DFQATT and CDR2 SNEGSKA (reference sequence). The CDR3 has 11 amino acids. CDR3: CSAMNTYGYTF. The CDR3 bases are TGCAGTGCTATGAACACCTATGGCTACACCTTC.

This chain links TRBV27 with TRBJ1-2, with D uncertain. The CDR3 is made up of 13 amino acids. From germline, CDR1 is MNHEY and CDR2 SMNVEV (reference sequence). V shed 3 bases and J shed 7 bases, with 12 bases lying between them. The CDR3: CASSLRPESGYTF. The CDR3 DNA is TGTGCCAGCAGTTTGCGTCCCGAAAGTGGCTACACCTTC.

This chain links TRBV25-1 with TRBJ2-1; TRBD2 matches 8 bases. This CDR3 has 15 amino acids. From germline, CDR1 is MGHDK and CDR2 SYGVNS. Unmatched junction bases numbered 7, after V lost 2 bases and J lost 7 bases. CDR3 nucleotide sequence: TGTGCCAGCAGTGAAGCCCGCCGACTAGCGAATGAGCAGTTCTTC. As protein: CASSEARRLANEQFF.

In this sample, this clone turned up a few times. Distinct nucleotide sequences in the sample also encode this CDR3. CDR3: CASSGGHGGGNEQFF. CDR3 nucleotides: TGTGCCAGCAGCGGTGGACACGGCGGGGGGAATGAGCAGTTCTTC. The chain recombines TRBV9 with TRBJ2-1, with 8 bases that match TRBD2. CDR1 and CDR2 (germline): SGDLS, YYNGEE. V shed 3 bases and J 7 bases; nucleotides not matched to a gene: 9. This CDR3 is built from 15 residues.

The chain combines TRBV7-9 with TRBJ1-2; weak D call: TRBD1 (5 bases). The CDR3 totals 15 residues. Germline assignment: CDR1 SEHNR and CDR2 FQNEAQ (reference sequence). V gave up 0 bases and J gave up 4 bases, with 12 bases separating them. In DNA form, the CDR3 reads TGTGCCAGCAGCTTAGCGGTGGGGCGAGCCTATGGCTACACCTTC. Protein: CASSLAVGRAYGYTF.

DNA of the CDR3: TGCGCCAGCAGCAAGAACAGGGTCGCAACTAATGAAAAACTGTTTTTT. This translates into CASSKNRVATNEKLFF. The rearrangement uses TRBV5-1 and TRBJ1-4, with a tentative D call TRBD1 (6 bases). The length of the CDR3 is 16 residues. The ends were cut back, 4 bases at V and 0 bases at J, with 13 bases in the middle. Per the germline V gene, CDR1 is SGHRS and CDR2 is YFSETQ.

The rearrangement uses TRBV7-6 and TRBJ1-2; 8 nucleotides agree with TRBD1. Trimming took 5 bases from V and 7 from J; bases not matched to a gene: 6. CDR3 length: 13 residues. The germline CDR1 and CDR2 sequences are SGHVS and FNYEAQ. This chain's CDR3 is CASSHRGMGGYTF. As DNA, the CDR3 is TGTGCCAGCAGCCACAGGGGGATGGGTGGCTACACCTTC.

The rearrangement links TRBV9 to TRBJ1-1; D perhaps matches TRBD1 (6 bases). This CDR3 has 15 amino acids. Deletions cut 3 bases from V and 2 bases from J, with 14 bases between. Germline V gene lookup returns CDR1 SGDLS and CDR2 YYNGEE. The CDR3 protein is CASSETTGGNTEAFF. CDR3 in DNA: TGTGCCAGCAGCGAAACGACAGGTGGAAACACTGAAGCTTTCTTT.

The rearrangement links TRBV11-2 to TRBJ2-3; 8 bases fit TRBD2. CDR3 length: 15 amino acids. Germline V CDR1 and CDR2: SGHAT, FQNNGV. The ends lost 2 bases at V and 1 base at J; junction bases unmatched: 2. The CDR3 is CASSLWREGTDTQYF. For the CDR3, the DNA is TGTGCCAGCAGCTTATGGCGGGAGGGCACAGATACGCAGTATTTT.

The chain joins TRBV10-3 to TRBJ1-6; D not resolved. The CDR3 has 15 residues. The germline CDR1 and CDR2 sequences are ENHRY and SYGVKD. V lost 3 bases, J lost 10 bases, and 16 bases lay in between. The CDR3 DNA reads as TGTGCCATCAGTGAACAGCGGGTGGGTTACTCACCCCTCCACTTT. It translates to CAISEQRVGYSPLHF.

The chain uses TRBV28 and TRBJ1-2; maybe TRBD1 (6 bases). The ends were cut back, 2 bases at V and 4 bases at J, with 23 bases in the middle. CDR1 is MDHEN, CDR2 SYDVKM, per germline. CDR3 size: 18 residues. The CDR3: CASSLQTPFQGTFYGYTF. The CDR3 DNA reads as TGTGCCAGCAGTTTACAAACTCCCTTTCAGGGGACCTTCTATGGCTACACCTTC.

This rearrangement joins TRBV7-2 to TRBJ2-5; D is unresolved. CDR3 length: 13 amino acids. Germline V gene data show CDR1 as SGHTA and CDR2 as FQGNSA. With 3 bases removed from V and 2 bases from J, the gap between germline ends came to 7 bases. The CDR3 region has the DNA TGTGCCAGCAGCTTCGCGGTACAAGAGACCCAGTACTTC. Its protein product is CASSFAVQETQYF.

This rearrangement joins TRBV5-1 to TRBJ1-4, with 8 positions matching TRBD1. This CDR3 spans 14 amino acids. Per germline, CDR1 SGHRS and CDR2 YFSETQ. The V gene end was trimmed by 3 bases and the J gene end by 5 bases; junction bases not matched to a gene: 3. In nucleotides, the CDR3 is TGCGCCAGCAGCTCCCGGACAGGGAATGAAAAACTGTTTTTT. Amino acid sequence: CASSSRTGNEKLFF.

The rearrangement uses TRBV28 and TRBJ2-7; 9 nucleotides align to TRBD1. CDR1 is MDHEN and CDR2 is SYDVKM in the germline V gene. The junction had 6 bases not matched to a gene; V was cut back by 6 bases and J by 0 bases. The CDR3 extends over 15 amino acids. In DNA form, the CDR3 reads TGTGCCAGCAGCCCGGACAGGGGCACCTCCTACGAGCAGTACTTC. The encoded protein is CASSPDRGTSYEQYF.

The chain links TRBV6-6 to TRBJ1-2; no firm D call. The CDR3 totals 11 residues. CDR1 and CDR2 (germline): MNHNY, SVGAGI (reference sequence). V dropped 5 bases and J dropped 4 bases, with 5 bases sitting between them. CDR3 residues: CASSALYGYTF. CDR3 DNA sequence: TGTGCCAGCAGTGCACTCTATGGCTACACCTTC.